What follows are 26 T cell receptor beta chains derived from one specimen sequenced in a study of blood T cells in healthy people across ages. Using a J-beta primer mix together with a sample-barcoded 5' primer, a second PCR was run for roughly 7 to 11 cycles. TCRdb re-called the 5' RACE reads through MiXCR, storing one row per CDR3 protein. Of about 650,000 distinct CDR3 sequences in the sample, approximately 29% were seen once. Sequencing was done on a sample of blood. The receptors shown here come from a woman at least 80 years old in good health.

This clonotype was seen repeatedly, ten times or more. The chain is built from TRBV12-3 or TRBV12-4 and TRBJ1-4; no clear D gene. V lost 8 bases and J lost 0, with 10 bases in between. The CDR3 runs to 14 residues. In nucleotides, the CDR3 is TGTGCCAGCGCCTATAGGGCAACTAATGAAAAACTGTTTTTT. This sequence encodes CASAYRATNEKLFF.

Many counts were recorded for this clonotype. The V gene is TRBV28, the J gene TRBJ1-4; D gene unclear. The CDR3 totals 12 residues. V gave up 6 bases and J gave up 7 bases, with 9 bases separating them. Per germline, CDR1 MDHEN and CDR2 SYDVKM. The CDR3 DNA is TGTGCCAGCAGAGCACTAGGTGAAAAACTGTTTTTT. The encoded protein is CASRALGEKLFF.

About this clonotype: A much larger clone differs by one base, so this may be a read error. The chain joins TRBV27 to TRBJ1-2, with TRBD1 as a possible D gene (5 bases). Germline V gene lookup returns CDR1 MNHEY and CDR2 SMNVEV (reference sequence). The germline V and J ends were trimmed by 2 bases and 6 bases, with 13 bases remaining between them. This CDR3 has 14 amino acids. As DNA, the CDR3 is TGTGCCAGCAGTTTAATTGAGGGACTTGATGGCTACACCTTC. Encoded protein: CASSLIEGLDGYTF.

Regarding this clonotype: A much larger clone is a single base away; this may be a read error. The chain combines TRBV10-3 with TRBJ2-3; possible D gene TRBD1, 6 bases. The V end lost 3 bases, the J end lost 4 bases, and 14 bases lay between the germline ends. In germline, CDR1 is ENHRY, CDR2 SYGVKD. CDR3 size: 15 residues. The CDR3 sequence is CAISERQGSADTQYF. The DNA for the CDR3 is TGTGCCATCAGTGAAAGGCAGGGGAGCGCAGATACGCAGTATTTT.

The chain combines TRBV9 with TRBJ2-1; D is possibly TRBD2 (6 bases). CDR1 and CDR2 (germline): SGDLS, YYNGEE. The CDR3 spans 14 residues. V was shortened by 4 bases and J by 4 bases, with 12 bases between the two germline ends. The CDR3 loop is CASSKGGEYNEQFF. In DNA form, the CDR3 reads TGTGCCAGCAGCAAGGGCGGGGAATACAATGAGCAGTTCTTC.

This clonotype came up a few times. As DNA, the CDR3 is TGTGCCAGCAGCCCCCTCGACAGGGGAGTTGCCAAACTGTTTTTT. Translating it yields CASSPLDRGVAKLFF. This chain joins TRBV7-2 and TRBJ1-4, with TRBD1 matching over 8 bases. V shed 5 bases, J shed 11 bases, and the junction held 13 bases outside the gene matches. CDR1 is SGHTA, CDR2 FQGNSA, per germline. The CDR3 runs to 15 residues.

This clonotype was seen more than once but under ten times. The CDR3 here is CAWSGGGGSRQPQHF. CDR3 nucleotides: TGTGCCTGGAGTGGAGGGGGAGGGTCTCGTCAGCCCCAGCATTTT. J is TRBJ1-5 and V is TRBV30; D perhaps matches TRBD1 (6 bases). Germline V lookup: CDR1 GTSNPN, CDR2 SVGIG (reference sequence). The V gene lost 1 base and the J gene lost 6 bases, with 16 bases spanning the gap. The length of the CDR3 is 15 residues.

Many counts were recorded for this clonotype. The genes are TRBV6-5 and TRBJ2-6; D possibly corresponds to TRBD2 (5 bases). This CDR3 is built from 20 residues. Germline-derived CDR1 and CDR2 are MNHEY and SVGAGI. Trimming removed 0 bases from V and 0 bases from J, with 18 bases in between. As DNA, the CDR3 is TGTGCCAGCAGTTACTCGATCTTGTATGAGGGTAGCTCTGGGGCCAACGTCCTGACTTTC. Protein: CASSYSILYEGSSGANVLTF.

This chain uses TRBV19 with TRBJ2-3; 10 bases match TRBD1. Germline V CDR1 and CDR2: LNHDA, SQIVND (reference sequence). The CDR3 is made up of 15 amino acids. V shed 6 bases, J shed 6 bases, and the junction held 9 bases outside the gene matches. The CDR3, as DNA: TGTGCCAGTAGCACCCGACAGGGGGCAAGGGATACGCAGTATTTT. This codes for CASSTRQGARDTQYF.

This clonotype was recorded many times. The rearrangement links TRBV5-1 to TRBJ2-1; 8 nucleotides line up with TRBD2. The germline V gene encodes CDR1 SGHRS and CDR2 YFSETQ. V trimming: 0 bases; J trimming: 8 bases; junction bases outside the gene matches: 13. This CDR3 spans 17 amino acids. The CDR3, as DNA: TGCGCCAGCAGCTTGGCCCGGGGAGCGGGGGCCGTCCATGAGCAGTTCTTC. This encodes CASSLARGAGAVHEQFF. Based on the CDR3 plus reference TRBV5-1 and TRBJ2-1, the full variable domain is KAGVTQTPRYLIKTRGQQVTLSCSPISGHRSVSWYQQTPGQGLQFLFEYFSETQRNKGNFPGRFSGRQFSNSRSEMNVSTLELGDSALYLCASSLARGAGAVHEQFFGPGTRLTVL.

The sample holds many counts of this clonotype. The CDR3 is CASSSQRPSSGNTIYF. CDR3 bases: TGTGCCAGCAGTTCCCAACGCCCGAGCTCTGGAAACACCATATATTTT. V gene TRBV6-5 combines with J gene TRBJ1-3, with D hard to call. The CDR3 runs to 16 residues. Germline CDR1 MNHEY, CDR2 SVGAGI. Trimming cost V 4 bases and J 0 bases, with 13 bases left between them.

V is TRBV6-1 and J is TRBJ2-5; tentatively, D is TRBD2 (6 bases). V dropped 6 bases and J dropped 5 bases, with 13 bases sitting between them. Germline V lookup: CDR1 MNHNS, CDR2 SASEGT. CDR3 length: 13 residues. CDR3 nucleotides: TGTGCCAGCAGGGAGGGAGTCTGGGAGACCCAGTACTTC. Its translation is CASREGVWETQYF.

The CDR3 region is CASSTGRHGYTF. Here the CDR3 DNA reads TGTGCCAGCAGTACGGGACGGCACGGCTACACCTTC. The chain links TRBV12-3 or TRBV12-4 to TRBJ1-2; TRBD1 might be the D (5 bases). The V end was cut by 5 bases, the J end by 8 bases, with 12 bases between. The CDR3 totals 12 residues.

The gene calls are TRBV5-1 and TRBJ2-3; D gene unclear. The CDR3 totals 15 residues. Trimming left V 4 bases short and J 4 bases short, with 16 bases between. Germline loops: CDR1 SGHRS, CDR2 YFSETQ. The CDR3 sequence is CASSPSRPPPDTQYF. DNA of the CDR3: TGCGCCAGCAGCCCGAGCCGACCACCCCCAGATACGCAGTATTTT.

In its sample, this clonotype was seen many times. This chain joins TRBV7-2 and TRBJ2-3, with TRBD2 identical over 11 bases. The CDR3 covers 21 residues. Germline V gene lookup returns CDR1 SGHTA and CDR2 FQGNSA. V gave up 0 bases and J gave up 1 base; unmatched junction bases: 15. In DNA, the CDR3 is TGTGCCAGCAGCTTAGCCAGCTGGGGACTAGCGGTTTCAACTGGCACAGATACGCAGTATTTT. Its translation is CASSLASWGLAVSTGTDTQYF.

This clonotype was detected only a few times. The V gene is TRBV15, the J gene TRBJ2-3, with a possible D match to TRBD2 (7 bases). The CDR3 runs 18 residues. With 0 bases removed from V and 0 bases from J, the gap between germline ends came to 16 bases. In germline, CDR1 is LNHNV, CDR2 YYDKDF (reference sequence). CDR3 in DNA: TGTGCCACCAGCAGAGATGAAACGGGGGGCCGGAGCACAGATACGCAGTATTTT. Translating it yields CATSRDETGGRSTDTQYF. Variable domain in full (rest from reference TRBV15 and TRBJ2-3): DAMVIQNPRYQVTQFGKPVTLSCSQTLNHNVMYWYQQKSSQAPKLLFHYYDKDFNNEADTPDNFQSRRPNTSFCFLDIRSPGLGDTAMYLCATSRDETGGRSTDTQYFGPGTRLTVL.

This clonotype was recorded at least ten times. The chain joins TRBV7-2 to TRBJ1-2; possible D gene TRBD1, 6 bases. Germline V gene sequence: CDR1 SGHTA, CDR2 FQGNSA. The CDR3 length is 13 residues. V was shortened by 4 bases and J by 5 bases, with 11 bases between the two germline ends. CDR3 residues: CASSSSGQYGYTF. Here the CDR3 DNA reads TGTGCCAGCAGCTCCTCCGGACAGTATGGCTACACCTTC.

Notes on this clonotype: Given a much more abundant clone one base away, this may be a read error. J is TRBJ1-1 and V is TRBV3-1, with D maybe TRBD1 (6 bases). This CDR3 comprises 16 residues. Trimming stripped 2 bases from V and 3 bases from J, with 16 bases between. Germline values: CDR1 LGHDT, CDR2 YNNKEL (reference sequence). The CDR3 nucleotides read TGTGCCAGCAGCCAATGGGACACCAGAGGGTACACTGAAGCTTTCTTT. As protein: CASSQWDTRGYTEAFF.

In DNA, the CDR3 is TGTGCCAGTAGGGGCCGGGGAGCGGGCAATCAGCCCCAGCATTTT. It translates to CASRGRGAGNQPQHF. This rearrangement joins TRBV19 to TRBJ1-5; the D is unclear. V dropped 6 bases and J dropped 2 bases, with 14 bases sitting between them. The CDR3 consists of 15 residues. Germline CDR1 and CDR2: LNHDA and SQIVND (reference sequence).

V usage is TRBV28 and J usage is TRBJ2-3; TRBD1 might be the D (6 bases). In germline, CDR1 is MDHEN, CDR2 SYDVKM. This CDR3 comprises 18 residues. The germline V and J ends were trimmed by 7 bases and 1 base, with 24 bases remaining between them. This CDR3 reads CASKGLGTRQSGTDTQYF. The CDR3 DNA sequence: TGTGCCAGCAAAGGCCTCGGGACACGTCAGTCGGGCACAGATACGCAGTATTTT.

This clonotype turned up a few times. J is TRBJ2-2 and V is TRBV18; D not certain. This CDR3 spans 15 amino acids. Germline lookup yields CDR1 KGHSH and CDR2 LQKENI. V shed 2 bases and J shed 2 bases, with 9 bases lying between them. CDR3 amino acids: CASSPDGRNTGELFF. The CDR3 DNA reads as TGTGCCAGCTCACCAGACGGACGCAACACCGGGGAGCTGTTTTTT.

The CDR3 DNA is TGCAGCGTTGAAGAGATGACAGGGGGCGCGTGGCAGTTCTTC. Amino acid sequence: CSVEEMTGGAWQFF. The rearrangement uses TRBV29-1 and TRBJ2-1; 10 bases match TRBD1. Looked up from germline, CDR1 is SQVTM and CDR2 is ANQGSEA. This CDR3 has 14 residues. Losses at the gene ends were 0 bases for V and 12 bases for J; bases not matched to a gene: 8.

V usage is TRBV7-3 and J usage is TRBJ2-3; D is uncertain. In germline, CDR1 is SGHTA, CDR2 FQGTGA. The CDR3 is 14 amino acids. The V end lost 4 bases, the J end lost 5 bases, and 13 bases lay between the germline ends. CDR3 sequence reads: CASSSMLPGDTQYF. The CDR3 nucleotides are TGTGCCAGCAGCTCCATGCTTCCCGGAGATACGCAGTATTTT.

A word on this clonotype: A junction end diverges from the germline sequence, so it may reflect a read error. This chain connects TRBV7-3 to TRBJ1-1, with no clear D. This CDR3 is 15 amino acids long. CDR1 and CDR2 (germline): SGHTA, FQGTGA. Here the CDR3 reads CASSSTGRMNTEVFF. The CDR3 DNA sequence: TGTGCCAGCAGCTCGACCGGGCGTATGAACACTGAAGTTTTCTTT.

The table lists this clonotype with many counts. DNA of the CDR3: TGTGCCAGCAGCCCTCCGGGGACTCTCCCCTACGAGCAGTACTTC. It yields the protein CASSPPGTLPYEQYF. V usage is TRBV5-5 and J usage is TRBJ2-7; possibly TRBD2 for D (6 bases). The germline CDR1 and CDR2 sequences are SGHKS and YYEKEE (reference sequence). V lost 4 bases to trimming and J lost 2 bases, with 16 bases between them. CDR3 size: 15 residues.

The chain joins TRBV19 to TRBJ2-5; D may correspond to TRBD1 or TRBD2 (5 bases each). With 3 bases removed from V and 5 bases from J, the gap between germline ends came to 19 bases. This CDR3 comprises 16 residues. CDR1 and CDR2 from the germline V gene are LNHDA and SQIVND (reference sequence). The CDR3 bases are TGTGCCAGTAGTATTCCGGGACGCGTAGAGGGGGAGACCCAGTACTTC. As protein: CASSIPGRVEGETQYF.